This T cell receptor (beta chain) was retrieved from a study of T cell repertoires in cytomegalovirus infection. About the study: Indications came from public TCR beta signatures; they pointed to CMV infection and to a matching HLA type.

Whole-study results and caveats: There were HLA-C-restricted CMV-specific TCR beta clonotypes dominating the ex vivo response.

TCRdb re-analysed the reads in MiXCR, keeping a single row per CDR3 protein. The data show around 34,000 distinct CDR3 sequences, approximately 52% seen once. V was cut by 5 bases and J by 3 bases, with 15 bases left in between. Germline CDR1 MNHEY, CDR2 SVGEGT. This CDR3 is built from 15 residues. This clonotype was detected once. Its specificity is not known. This TCR came from a human donor in good health (CMV status not recorded). Some clones in this sample may be carry-over from other donors' samples. The chain couples TRBV6-2 or TRBV6-3 to TRBJ2-3; D is perhaps TRBD1 (6 bases). This material consisted of CD8+ T cells from cultured PBMCs, taken from culture after CMV antigen stimulation. CDR3 protein: CASSTPGQVTDTQYF. DNA for the CDR3: TGTGCCAGCAGTACCCCGGGACAAGTAACAGATACGCAGTATTTT.